This TCR beta chain was identified in a study of T cells in tuberculosis (dated by TCRdb to the late 2010s). Turning to the overall study: In the study, CD1B tetramers and high-throughput TCR immunosequencing were combined to characterize T cells specific for the mycobacterial lipid antigen glucose monomycolate (GMM). In a South African clinical cohort, IGRA-negative adolescents, IGRA-positive adolescents with latent tuberculosis and adults with active tuberculosis were compared, with 10 to 11 people in each group. PBMC from patients with active tuberculosis were archived either before the start of standard anti-tuberculosis treatment or within 7 days of starting that treatment. Overall results and qualifications from the work: Compared with IGRA-negative controls, TCR-alpha repertoires from active tuberculosis had smaller mean NN-distances to GMM-specific TCRs, which suggests clonal expansion of these TCRs. Shorter CDR3-alpha lengths in active tuberculosis patients partly drove the smaller NN-distances, and the TCR-beta difference was not statistically significant. Using GEM motif frequencies, a classifier achieved around 70% accuracy, whereas a classifier built on the diverse GMM-specific repertoire got to under 90% accuracy (AUROC more than 0.85). Which clinical samples got chosen depended on the availability of cryopreserved specimens, and the active tuberculosis cases were adults, whereas the controls were adolescents.

Explained via the paper, the time point label denotes: new active TB diagnosis, blood taken before or within 7 days of starting treatment. The active tuberculosis patients were newly diagnosed, HIV-seronegative South African adults aged 18 years or older. Confirmation of active tuberculosis was based on positive sputum smear microscopy and/or a positive M. tuberculosis culture. Immunosequencing was performed on unsorted cryopreserved PBMC, with 90,000 to 100,000 T cells per clinical donor covered on average. TCR libraries were generated with the immunoSEQ multiplex PCR assay, using TCR-beta and/or TCR-alpha/delta assays for each sample. The Illumina high-throughput platform was used to sequence the amplified TCR libraries. The source study handled its data this way. Clustering and dimensionality reduction relied on pairwise TCRdist distances among GMM-specific receptors from T cells that were either sorted ex vivo or expanded in vitro. Each clinical repertoire was assigned a mean NN-distance score, defined as the average TCRdist to the nearest 10% of tetramer-positive reference sequences. GEM TCR motif frequency was calculated as the fraction of unique TCRs that matched known GEM sequences in V/J usage and CDR3 length. Linear discriminant analysis with leave-one-out cross-validation, implemented in scikit-learn, was used to classify active tuberculosis. Entries here come from immuneACCESS through TCRdb and include only in-frame sequences with V and J called. Some clones fail to appear in such tables; in the studies checked, an unresolved V gene covers under half of the shortfall, and the cause of the remainder is unknown. D and trimming were read from the DNA, whereas the V and J calls and clone size are those reported in that table. A total of about 49,000 clones appear in this sample, around 96% of them only once. The ten largest clones represent about 1.5% of the sample.

The CDR3 has 16 amino acids, counting the end cysteine and phenylalanine. Just the 48-base CDR3 DNA is kept, in frame starting at base 1. About this clone itself: Its specific antigen is unknown. No base quality information exists; no much larger clone differs at one position.

The sequence was obtained from an adult with tuberculosis. The sequencing used PBMCs, collected at tuberculosis diagnosis. The rearranged segments are TRBV1 and TRBJ2-7; TRBD2, the D gene given by the table, was not confirmed from the DNA. TRBV1 is deemed a pseudogene. This receptor has the CDR3 CTSSHAVASGRDEQYF. The nucleotide sequence reads TGCACCAGCAGCCATGCAGTCGCTAGCGGGAGGGACGAGCAGTACTTC.